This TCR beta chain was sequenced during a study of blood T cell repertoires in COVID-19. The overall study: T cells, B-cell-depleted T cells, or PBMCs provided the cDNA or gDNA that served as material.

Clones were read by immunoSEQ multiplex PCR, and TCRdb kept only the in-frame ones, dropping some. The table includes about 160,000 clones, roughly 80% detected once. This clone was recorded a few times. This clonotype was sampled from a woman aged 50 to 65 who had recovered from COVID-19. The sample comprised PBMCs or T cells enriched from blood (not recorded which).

The CDR3 DNA sequence: TGTGCCAGCAGCCTTGGGCCAGGGCGGCCTGATACGCAGTATTTT. Translation: CASSLGPGRPDTQYF. The chain employs TRBV7-9 and TRBJ2-3; a possible D gene is TRBD1 (5 bases). CDR3 length: 15 amino acids. Trimming left V 5 bases short and J 6 bases short, with 18 bases between. CDR1 and CDR2 (germline): SEHNR, FQNEAQ (reference sequence).